These T cell receptor beta chains were read from a single sample in a study of shared clonotypes between healthy human individuals. Sequencing was performed with immunoSEQ multiplex PCR; in TCRdb, only in-frame clones are kept and a portion is missing. The data show roughly 700,000 clones, around two thirds seen once. The source material was memory CD4+ T cells sorted from blood. The receptors stem from a woman in her twenties or thirties in good health. The CDR3 runs from the conserved cysteine through the conserved F or W. D genes are given only for firm matches. Clone size is shown for a subset of rows, as once, few, many or a class of expanded clone.

TRBV30	TRBD2	TRBJ2-1	-	CAWSVMRESPFF	TGTGCCTGGAGTGTTATGCGGGAGTCGCCGTTCTTC
TRBV28	-	TRBJ1-1	-	CASSLTGGEAFF	TGTGCCAGCAGTTTAACGGGGGGTGAAGCTTTCTTT
TRBV13	-	TRBJ1-2	-	CASSQTGTYGYTF	TGTGCCAGCAGTCAAACAGGGACCTATGGCTACACCTTC
TRBV5-1	-	TRBJ1-2	-	CASSLQGLDGYTF	TGCGCCAGCAGCTTGCAGGGTTTGGATGGCTACACCTTC
TRBV7-8	TRBD1	TRBJ1-4	once	CASSLQGGNEKLFF	TGTGCCAGCAGCCTACAGGGGGGGAATGAAAAACTGTTTTTT
TRBV11-2	TRBD2	TRBJ2-1	-	CASTQAGGRNHEQFF	TGTGCCAGCACCCAGGCCGGCGGGAGGAACCATGAGCAGTTCTTC
TRBV5-1	TRBD2	TRBJ2-1	-	CASSLGVSGSLDEQFF	TGCGCCAGCAGCTTGGGAGTTAGCGGGAGTCTGGATGAGCAGTTCTTC
TRBV25-1	TRBD2	TRBJ2-1	-	CAIQAGGSENEQFF	TGTGCCATACAGGCCGGCGGGAGCGAAAATGAGCAGTTCTTC
TRBV4-1	-	TRBJ1-5	few	CASSQVDGNQPQHF	TGCGCCAGCAGCCAAGTAGACGGGAATCAGCCCCAGCATTTT
TRBV6-1	-	TRBJ1-2	-	CASSEGTTRAYGYTF	TGTGCCAGCAGTGAGGGGACGACCAGGGCCTATGGCTACACCTTC
TRBV28	-	TRBJ2-5	once	CASSHDELRETQYF	TGTGCCAGCAGCCACGATGAGTTGAGAGAGACCCAGTACTTC